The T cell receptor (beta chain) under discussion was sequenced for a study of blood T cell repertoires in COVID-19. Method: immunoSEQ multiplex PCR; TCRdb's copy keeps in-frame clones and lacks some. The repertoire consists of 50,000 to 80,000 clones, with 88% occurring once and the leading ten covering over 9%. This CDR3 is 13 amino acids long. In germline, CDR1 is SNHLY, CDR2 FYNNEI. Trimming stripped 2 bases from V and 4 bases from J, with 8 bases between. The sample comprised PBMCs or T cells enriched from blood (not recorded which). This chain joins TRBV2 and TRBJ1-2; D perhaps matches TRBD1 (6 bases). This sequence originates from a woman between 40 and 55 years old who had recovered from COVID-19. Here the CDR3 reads CASSERGTYGYTF. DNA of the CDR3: TGTGCCAGCAGTGAAAGGGGGACCTATGGCTACACCTTC.